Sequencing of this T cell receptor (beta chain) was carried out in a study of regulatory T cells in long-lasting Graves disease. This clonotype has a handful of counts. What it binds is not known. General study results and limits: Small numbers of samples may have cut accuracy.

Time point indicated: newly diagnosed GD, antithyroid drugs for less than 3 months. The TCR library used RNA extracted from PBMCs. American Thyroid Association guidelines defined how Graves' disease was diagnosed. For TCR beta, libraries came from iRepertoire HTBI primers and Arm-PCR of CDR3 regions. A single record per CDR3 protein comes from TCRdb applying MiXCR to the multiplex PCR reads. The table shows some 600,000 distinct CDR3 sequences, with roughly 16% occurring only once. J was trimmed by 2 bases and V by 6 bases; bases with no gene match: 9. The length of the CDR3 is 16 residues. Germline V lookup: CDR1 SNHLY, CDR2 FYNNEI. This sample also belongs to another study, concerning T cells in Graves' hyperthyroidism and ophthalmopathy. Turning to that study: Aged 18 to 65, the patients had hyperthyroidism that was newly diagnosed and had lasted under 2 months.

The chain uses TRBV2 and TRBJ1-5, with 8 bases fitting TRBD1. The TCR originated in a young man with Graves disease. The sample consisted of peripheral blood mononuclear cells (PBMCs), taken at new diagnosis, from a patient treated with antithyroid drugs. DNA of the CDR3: TGTGCCAGCAGCGAGGAAGGGACAGGTGGCAATCAGCCCCAGCATTTT. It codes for CASSEEGTGGNQPQHF.